One and the same sample provided the 20 T cell receptor beta chains below, sequenced in a study of blood T cell repertoires in COVID-19. TCRdb's table, derived via immunoSEQ multiplex PCR, lists solely in-frame clones and lacks some. The table has under 120,000 clones, approximately 92% seen once; the top ten hold about 34%. The material sequenced was peripheral blood. These TCRs come from a woman aged 80 or older with acute or convalescent COVID-19.

The rearrangement joins TRBV27 to TRBJ1-2, with a possible D match to TRBD1 (5 bases). Germline assignment: CDR1 MNHEY and CDR2 SMNVEV (reference sequence). V was shortened by 7 bases and J by 6 bases, with 15 bases between the two germline ends. The CDR3 is made up of 13 amino acids. In nucleotides, the CDR3 is TGTGCCAGCATGAGGGTGGGGGGAGATGGCTACACCTTC. Amino acids: CASMRVGGDGYTF.

Written as DNA, the CDR3 is TGTGCCAGCAGCTTAGCGCGGGTTTGGGATAGCGGATACCAAGAGACCCAGTACTTC. It yields the protein CASSLARVWDSGYQETQYF. The chain is built from TRBV7-9 and TRBJ2-5; TRBD2 might be the D (6 bases). Germline V gives CDR1 SEHNR, CDR2 FQNEAQ (reference sequence). The CDR3 consists of 19 residues. With 0 bases removed from V and 0 bases from J, the gap between germline ends came to 20 bases.

The rearrangement uses TRBV18 and TRBJ2-7; 10 bases fit TRBD1. The germline V gene encodes CDR1 KGHSH and CDR2 LQKENI. The trim removed 3 bases at V and 2 bases at J, leaving 7 bases unmatched. This CDR3 is 16 amino acids long. CDR3 nucleotides: TGTGCCAGCTCACCCTTCACCGGGACAGGGGCCTACGAGCAGTACTTC. This gives the protein CASSPFTGTGAYEQYF.

The chain combines TRBV19 with TRBJ2-7, with 7 bases aligning to TRBD1. The V gene's germline CDR1 is LNHDA and CDR2 SQIVND (reference sequence). The CDR3 is made up of 16 amino acids. V lost 6 bases and J lost 5; bases outside the gene matches: 16. CDR3 nucleotide sequence: TGTGCCAGTAGCTCGACAGGGAGTAGTCTCTACGACGAGCAGTACTTC. Translated: CASSSTGSSLYDEQYF.

The chain employs TRBV14 and TRBJ2-7; D perhaps matches TRBD2 (7 bases). Trimming removed 4 bases at V and 5 bases at J, with 12 bases between. The CDR3 covers 13 residues. Germline V gives CDR1 SGHDN, CDR2 FVKESK. CDR3 DNA: TGTGCCAGCAGCCGCTGGGGGGGGCACGAGCAGTACTTC. Its translation is CASSRWGGHEQYF.

The gene calls are TRBV5-1 and TRBJ2-3; tentatively, D is TRBD2 (5 bases). CDR3 length: 15 amino acids. V lost 0 bases, J lost 6 bases, and 14 bases lay in between. CDR1 is SGHRS, CDR2 YFSETQ, per germline. CDR3 protein: CASSLVGAGGDTQYF. For the CDR3, the DNA is TGCGCCAGCAGCTTGGTTGGTGCGGGTGGCGATACGCAGTATTTT.

The chain joins TRBV5-6 to TRBJ2-7; perhaps TRBD2 as D (6 bases). The V end was cut by 1 base, the J end by 0 bases, with 11 bases between. CDR1 is SGHDT, CDR2 YYEEEE, per germline. The CDR3 consists of 15 residues. The CDR3 sequence is CASSLSYGGSYEQYF. CDR3 nucleotides: TGTGCCAGCAGCTTGTCCTACGGGGGCTCCTACGAGCAGTACTTC.

The chain has TRBV28 and TRBJ2-3; D is uncertain. Looked up from germline, CDR1 is MDHEN and CDR2 is SYDVKM. Trimming took 6 bases from V and 3 from J, leaving 13 bases between them. CDR3 length: 14 residues. CDR3 sequence (DNA): TGTGCCAGCAGCAGACTTATAGAAACAGATACGCAGTATTTT. Amino acids: CASSRLIETDTQYF. Variable domain in full (rest from reference TRBV28 and TRBJ2-3): DVKVTQSSRYLVKRTGEKVFLECVQDMDHENMFWYRQDPGLGLRLIYFSYDVKMKEKGDIPEGYSVSREKKERFSLILESASTNQTSMYLCASSRLIETDTQYFGPGTRLTVL.

The chain combines TRBV11-1 with TRBJ1-1; D perhaps matches TRBD1 (5 bases). Trimming shortened V by 3 bases and J by 0 bases, and 11 bases separated the two germline ends. Looked up from germline, CDR1 is SGHAT and CDR2 is FQDESV (reference sequence). CDR3 length equals 15 residues. CDR3 bases: TGTGCCAGCAGCTTGTCAGGGATCATGAACACTGAAGCTTTCTTT. It encodes CASSLSGIMNTEAFF.

CDR3 sequence: CASSGGQQFSGNTIYF. The CDR3 DNA reads TGCGCCAGCAGCGGGGGACAGCAGTTCTCTGGAAACACCATATATTTT. The genes are TRBV5-1 and TRBJ1-3; 7 positions agree with TRBD1. Losses at the gene ends were 4 bases for V and 0 bases for J; bases not matched to a gene: 7. This CDR3 is 16 amino acids long. Per germline, CDR1 SGHRS and CDR2 YFSETQ. Filled out from reference TRBV5-1 and TRBJ1-3, the complete variable domain reads KAGVTQTPRYLIKTRGQQVTLSCSPISGHRSVSWYQQTPGQGLQFLFEYFSETQRNKGNFPGRFSGRQFSNSRSEMNVSTLELGDSALYLCASSGGQQFSGNTIYFGEGSWLTVV.

The chain combines TRBV2 with TRBJ1-1, with a possible D match to TRBD1 (6 bases). Trimming left V 6 bases short and J 4 bases short, with 12 bases between. The CDR3 totals 13 residues. Germline CDR1 is SNHLY and CDR2 is FYNNEI. The chain's CDR3 is CASRLGAATEAFF. Here the CDR3 DNA reads TGTGCCAGCAGGCTGGGGGCGGCCACTGAAGCTTTCTTT.

The chain carries TRBV19 and TRBJ2-3; 10 bases match TRBD2. V was pared by 3 bases and J by 1 base, with 13 bases of the junction left unmatched. This CDR3 region has 19 residues. CDR1 is LNHDA, CDR2 SQIVND, per germline (reference sequence). CDR3 nucleotides: TGTGCCAGTAGTATTGCGCTGGGACTAGCGATCAAGGGCACAGATACGCAGTATTTT. Its protein product is CASSIALGLAIKGTDTQYF. Variable domain in full (rest from reference TRBV19 and TRBJ2-3): DGGITQSPKYLFRKEGQNVTLSCEQNLNHDAMYWYRQDPGQGLRLIYYSQIVNDFQKGDIAEGYSVSREKKESFPLTVTSAQKNPTAFYLCASSIALGLAIKGTDTQYFGPGTRLTVL.

This chain's CDR3 is CSVPGVSGNTIYF. For the CDR3, the DNA is TGCAGCGTTCCGGGTGTCTCTGGAAACACCATATATTTT. This rearrangement joins TRBV29-1 to TRBJ1-3, with no clear D. The length of the CDR3 is 13 residues. The ends were cut back, 5 bases at V and 0 bases at J, with 8 bases in the middle. Per the germline V gene, CDR1 is SQVTM and CDR2 is ANQGSEA.

The chain couples TRBV19 to TRBJ2-3, with 7 bases aligning to TRBD1. Per the germline V gene, CDR1 is LNHDA and CDR2 is SQIVND (reference sequence). This CDR3 comprises 15 residues. V dropped 5 bases and J dropped 2; count of bases not matched to a gene: 7. The CDR3 nucleotides are TGTGCCAGTAGTCTACAGGGGAGATACACAGATACGCAGTATTTT. Protein: CASSLQGRYTDTQYF.

The rearrangement joins TRBV5-5 to TRBJ1-1, with 7 positions matching TRBD1. Germline values: CDR1 SGHKS, CDR2 YYEKEE (reference sequence). This CDR3 contains 16 residues. Trimming removed 4 bases from V and 1 base from J; junction bases left unmatched: 10. The CDR3 DNA is TGTGCCAGCAGCCCGGACAGGCCCGTCCCGAACACTGAAGCTTTCTTT. Its protein product is CASSPDRPVPNTEAFF. Combining the CDR3 with reference TRBV5-5 and TRBJ1-1 gives the whole variable domain DAGVTQSPTHLIKTRGQQVTLRCSPISGHKSVSWYQQVLGQGPQFIFQYYEKEERGRGNFPDRFSARQFPNYSSELNVNALLLGDSALYLCASSPDRPVPNTEAFFGQGTRLTVV.

This clone has just a few counts. This chain uses TRBV19 with TRBJ2-1, with a possible D match to TRBD1 (6 bases). The germline V gene has CDR1 LNHDA and CDR2 SQIVND (reference sequence). This CDR3 contains 13 residues. V dropped 2 bases and J dropped 8 bases, with 10 bases sitting between them. As DNA, the CDR3 is TGTGCCAGTAGTATATGGGGGCCCCATGAGCAGTTCTTC. Protein sequence: CASSIWGPHEQFF.

The genes are TRBV5-6 and TRBJ1-5; 7 bases are shared with TRBD1. The trim removed 0 bases at V and 6 bases at J, leaving 6 bases unmatched. Germline CDR1 and CDR2: SGHDT and YYEEEE. The CDR3 contains 15 residues. CDR3 DNA sequence: TGTGCCAGCAGCTTGGGACAGGGTTTAGGTCAGCCCCAGCATTTT. This encodes CASSLGQGLGQPQHF.

The rearrangement joins TRBV10-3 to TRBJ1-6, with 8 bases that match TRBD1. Germline lookup yields CDR1 ENHRY and CDR2 SYGVKD. V trimming: 5 bases; J trimming: 8 bases; junction bases outside the gene matches: 5. The length of the CDR3 is 14 residues. CDR3 DNA sequence: TGTGCCATCAGTTTGGCAGGGGGCGATTCACCCCTCCACTTT. Its protein product is CAISLAGGDSPLHF.

V and J are TRBV30 and TRBJ2-7, with D tentatively TRBD2 (5 bases). Trimming left V 0 bases short and J 2 bases short, with 8 bases between. This CDR3 spans 13 amino acids. Germline CDR1 reads GTSNPN; CDR2 reads SVGIG (reference sequence). CDR3 sequence: CAWSVEGAYEQYF. The CDR3 region has the DNA TGTGCCTGGAGTGTCGAGGGCGCCTACGAGCAGTACTTC.

The CDR3 coding sequence is TGTGCCACCTCCCCTAGCGGCAGCTCCTACAATGAGCAGTTCTTC. As protein: CATSPSGSSYNEQFF. This chain connects TRBV19 to TRBJ2-1; 7 nucleotides line up with TRBD2. Germline V lookup: CDR1 LNHDA, CDR2 SQIVND (reference sequence). Trimming removed 10 bases from V and 0 bases from J; junction bases left unmatched: 9. The CDR3 sequence is 15 residues long.